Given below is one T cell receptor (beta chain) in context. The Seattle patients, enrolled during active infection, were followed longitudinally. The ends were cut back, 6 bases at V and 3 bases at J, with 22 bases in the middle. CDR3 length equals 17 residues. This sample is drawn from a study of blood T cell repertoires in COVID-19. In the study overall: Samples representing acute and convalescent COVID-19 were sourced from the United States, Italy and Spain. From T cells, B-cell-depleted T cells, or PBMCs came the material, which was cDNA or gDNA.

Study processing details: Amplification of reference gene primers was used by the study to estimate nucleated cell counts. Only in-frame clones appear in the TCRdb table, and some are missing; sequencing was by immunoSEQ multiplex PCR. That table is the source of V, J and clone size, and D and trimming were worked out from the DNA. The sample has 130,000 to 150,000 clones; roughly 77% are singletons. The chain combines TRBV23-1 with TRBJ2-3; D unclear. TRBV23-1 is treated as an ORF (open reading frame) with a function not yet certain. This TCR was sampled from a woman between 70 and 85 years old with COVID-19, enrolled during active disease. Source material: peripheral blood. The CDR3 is CASSRVEGSSNTDTQYF. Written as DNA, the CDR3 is TGCGCCAGCAGCCGGGTGGAAGGATCATCTAATACAGATACGCAGTATTTT.